The sequence of this T cell receptor (beta chain) was determined in a study of OX40 agonist ivuxolimab in advanced cancers. Only in-frame clones appear in the TCRdb table, and some are missing; sequencing was by immunoSEQ multiplex PCR. The sample includes under 85,000 clones, approximately 86% of them seen just once. Germline V gives CDR1 SGHDT, CDR2 YYEEEE. The CDR3 contains 16 residues. V was pared by 2 bases and J by 7 bases, with 16 bases between. The TCR was taken from an adult with an advanced solid tumor such as melanoma, head and neck, liver or kidney cancer. The chain uses TRBV5-6 and TRBJ1-6; D ambiguous. Specimen: CD4+ or CD8+ T cells sorted from blood, collected in a trial of the OX40 agonist ivuxolimab. CDR3 loop: CASSFESGLKNSPLHF. The CDR3 nucleotides read TGTGCCAGCAGCTTCGAATCCGGGTTGAAGAATTCACCCCTCCACTTT.